The clone carrying this TCR beta chain was observed once. One junction end disagrees with the germline gene, perhaps due to a read error. This entry comes from a study of blood T cell repertoires in COVID-19. Study context: COVID-19 samples, acute and convalescent, were from the United States, Italy and Spain. The analysed material was cDNA or gDNA that came from T cells, B-cell-depleted T cells, or PBMCs.

The germline gives CDR1 SGHDN, CDR2 FVKESK. The CDR3 extends over 13 amino acids. As processed by the authors: Reference gene primer amplification gave nucleated cell count estimates. Clones were sequenced by immunoSEQ multiplex PCR, and TCRdb holds only the in-frame ones, with some missing. V and J calls and clone size are copied from that table; D and trimming were computed from the DNA. Here the sample spans roughly 290,000 clones, about 85% being singletons. Source material: peripheral blood. The rearrangement joins TRBV14 to TRBJ2-7, with TRBD2 matching 8 bases. The sequence derives from a woman between 45 and 60 years old with active or convalescent COVID-19. The CDR3: CASSQEQGLAQSF. In DNA, the CDR3 is TGTGCCAGCAGCCAAGAGCAAGGACTAGCCCAATCGTTC.